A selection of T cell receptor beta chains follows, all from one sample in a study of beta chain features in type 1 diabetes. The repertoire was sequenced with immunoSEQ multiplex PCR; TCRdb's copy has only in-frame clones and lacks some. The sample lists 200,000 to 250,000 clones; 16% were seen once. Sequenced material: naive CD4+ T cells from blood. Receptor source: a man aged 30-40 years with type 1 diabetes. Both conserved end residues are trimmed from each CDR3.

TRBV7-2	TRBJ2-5	ASSTSSVGLRTQY
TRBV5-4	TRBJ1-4	ASSVDSHEKLF
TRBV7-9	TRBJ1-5	ASSLGSGQGFSQPQH
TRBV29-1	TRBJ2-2	SVGKLAGETGELF
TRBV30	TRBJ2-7	AGRGGTGAYEQY
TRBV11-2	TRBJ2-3	ASSLRGGPDTQY
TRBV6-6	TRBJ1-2	ASSYGRAHGYT
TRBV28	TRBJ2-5	ASSPRGALEETQY
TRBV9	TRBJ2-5	ASSVGTGVETQY
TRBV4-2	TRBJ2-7	ASSPRDRDYEQY
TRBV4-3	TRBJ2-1	ASSQTGLAGFEQF
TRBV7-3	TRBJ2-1	ASSLRLAGYNEQF
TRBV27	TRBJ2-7	ASSLLETGREQY
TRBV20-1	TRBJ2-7	SATQAYEQY
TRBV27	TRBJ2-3	ASSFTFVDTQY
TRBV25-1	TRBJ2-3	ASSESSLAVITDTQY
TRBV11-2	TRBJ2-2	ASSPGLVGELF